This T cell receptor (beta chain) is drawn from a study of regulatory T cells in long-lasting Graves disease (dated by TCRdb to the early 2020s). Regarding the study in general: In the newly diagnosed Graves' disease group, patients had been taking antithyroid drugs for less than 3 months. TCR sequencing covered roughly 13 persistent and approximately 20 newly diagnosed Graves' disease patients, around 35 samples in total. This study used TCR sequencing and RNA sequencing of peripheral blood to compare persistent Graves' disease patients against newly diagnosed Graves' disease patients. The study was registered as a clinical trial and conducted in China. What the research found in general, with its limitations: Lower TCR Shannon entropy and fewer highly expanded clones were observed in persistent Graves' disease patients than in newly diagnosed patients, which suggested clonal expansion. The authors noted that the small sample size was a limitation that may lower accuracy. Sequencing and analysis were limited to the TCR beta chain. A larger number of public clonotypes was shared among persistent patients (2,741) than among newly diagnosed patients (about 990). The study examined only peripheral blood because the primary lesion, thyroid tissue, could not be accessed.

Taken with the paper, the label for time point translates to: newly diagnosed GD, antithyroid drugs for less than 3 months. For both TCR sequencing and RNA sequencing, RNA was extracted from PBMCs using TRIzol. The diagnosis of Graves' disease was made according to American Thyroid Association guidelines. Patients were recruited from an endocrinology department in Xi'an, China. Each patient gave 8.5 to 9.5 milliliters of peripheral blood, collected in an EDTA anticoagulant tube. PBMCs were isolated by Ficoll Paque Plus density gradient separation without further T cell sorting. RNA quality was checked with an Agilent 2100 Bioanalyzer and agarose gel, and concentration with a NanoDrop 2000. This clonotype turned up a few times. The specificity of this receptor is unknown. The sample holds no much larger clone one base away, and base qualities are not on file. The method behind the library was multiplex PCR. Data came from an Illumina HiSeq 4000. TCR beta libraries were built with iRepertoire HTBI primers and Arm-PCR amplification of CDR3 regions. PCR products were gel purified before sequencing. In the original analysis: Across samples, around 58 TRBV and 14 TRBJ segments were identified and used for gene usage analysis of CDR3 amino acid clonotypes. COPE and FqMerger were used to merge filtered high-quality paired reads into contigs. BLAST was used to align contigs to IMGT TRBV, TRBD and TRBJ reference genes, and CDR3 was defined according to IMGT. Highly expanded clones were defined as clonotypes with a frequency above 0.1%. Shannon entropy was used to measure repertoire diversity, and the Gini coefficient was used to measure V-J evenness. Clonotypes shared by more than one individual were considered public. TCRdb itself trimmed the public reads at Q25 with fastp, ran MiXCR and retained productive beta chains. Each entry merges the rows of one CDR3 protein and shows their most common DNA and genes. TCRdb assigned the V and J calls; the authors' analysis was not used. This sample comprises about 400,000 distinct CDR3 sequences, about 17% of them detected only once. Of the sample, around 20% is held by the ten largest clones.

These same data were also listed under a study on T cells in Graves' hyperthyroidism and ophthalmopathy. That second publication adds: A patient counted as having stable Graves' hyperthyroidism if no progression to ophthalmopathy occurred over 18 months of follow-up. Hyperthyroidism patients were aged 18 to 65 years and newly diagnosed, with disease duration of less than 2 months. Any patient with an uncontrolled infection, another autoimmune disease, pregnancy or lactation was excluded. Diagnoses relied on clinical symptoms, serum thyroxine and TRAb, thyroid ultrasound and orbital computed tomography. The first round of RT-PCR for the TCR CDR3 was performed with the HTBI primer set and the Qiagen OneStep RT-PCR kit. Blood samples also contained most of the expanded thyroid clonotypes (frequency above 0.001), which suggests that blood repertoires may reflect thyroid immune responses. Ophthalmopathy was separated from stable hyperthyroidism by a 13 V-J signature model, with 85% to 90% sensitivity and about 81% specificity obtained in cross-validation and 80%/75% obtained in testing. In validation, the model predicted progression to ophthalmopathy a median of roughly 6.5 months before onset, with approximately 68% sensitivity and roughly 77% specificity. A discovery cohort of fewer than 110 patients, 43 with Graves' ophthalmopathy and 55 to 60 with stable Graves' hyperthyroidism, was used to find distinguishing TCR V-J signatures. An independent validation cohort of under 20 hyperthyroidism patients and over 15 patients who later progressed to ophthalmopathy tested prospective prediction of ophthalmopathy. The roughly 91 discovery patients were randomly divided into training and test sets at a 7:3 ratio. The study also compared thyroid tissue and blood T-cell repertoires from more than 5 Graves' hyperthyroidism patients. After sampling, hyperthyroidism patients received methimazole starting at 30 mg daily, and ophthalmopathy patients received high-dose intravenous methylprednisolone. The libraries were constructed in a second round of multiplex PCR and then size-selected and purified. Paired-end sequencing of the libraries was performed with 100 bp reads on an Illumina HiSeq2000. SOAPnuke was used to process the raw data, removing reads that contained adapters or uncalled bases, had a mean Phred below 15, or lacked an exact match to the constant primer or identifier. High-quality paired reads were merged with COPE v1.2.5, and unique nucleotide sequences were defined as clonotypes. MiTCR v1.1 was used to align the clonotypes against IMGT TRBV, TRBD and TRBJ reference segments. Analysis was restricted to V-J combinations with a frequency above 0.0001, which covered roughly 99% of repertoires. The TCS score was defined as F50 (clonal expansion) divided by E x V (chaos), with BLOSUM62-based TCRdist calculated between CDR3 peptides within each V-J. Welch's t-statistics and random forest reduced around 510 V-J features to around 14, which were used in a naive Bayes classifier (R e1071). No statistical method was used to set the sample size in advance, and investigators knew the group allocation. According to the paper, TCR Vbeta CDR3 sequencing was carried out on roughly 130 peripheral blood samples, which came from 40 to 45 ophthalmopathy, some 73 hyperthyroidism and approximately 17 progressor patients.

This specimen consisted of peripheral blood mononuclear cells (PBMCs), obtained at new diagnosis, from a patient treated with antithyroid drugs. This clonotype originated in a young woman with Graves disease. Donor details come from another sample of the same person, matched by shared clones.

The CDR3 protein: CASSVSGTGADEQFF. The nucleotides are TGTGCCAGCAGCGTATCCGGGACAGGGGCGGATGAGCAGTTCTTC. The rearrangement combines TRBV9 with TRBJ2-1, with TRBD1 identical over 10 junction bases. Ends trimmed: V by 1 base, J by 8 bases; bases unmatched to a gene: 6. Based on the germline V gene, the CDR1 and CDR2 sequences are SGDLS and YYNGEE. The CDR3 runs 15 amino acids, cysteine and phenylalanine included. Here the CDR3 DNA is all that survives: 45 bases in frame from base 1.